This T cell receptor beta chain was profiled in a study of regulatory T cells in long-lasting Graves disease. The time point: newly diagnosed GD, antithyroid drugs for less than 3 months. There was RNA extracted from PBMCs, and the TCR library was made from it. Sequencing libraries for TCR beta were prepared with iRepertoire HTBI primers and Arm-PCR of CDR3 regions. One entry per CDR3 protein, called by TCRdb with MiXCR from the multiplex PCR reads. The table lists 400,000 to 500,000 distinct CDR3 sequences, approximately 15% of them singletons, with 16% in the top ten. The CDR3 loop spans 16 amino acids. Trimming shortened V by 3 bases and J by 4 bases, and 15 bases separated the two germline ends. This clonotype occurred many times. This same sample was also taken into another study, of T cells in Graves' hyperthyroidism and ophthalmopathy.

This clonotype was sampled from a woman in her twenties or thirties with Graves disease. The specimen comprised peripheral blood mononuclear cells (PBMCs), sampled at new diagnosis, from a patient treated with antithyroid drugs. The V and J genes are TRBV12-3 or TRBV12-4 and TRBJ2-2; tentative D call: TRBD1 (6 bases). The CDR3 nucleotides read TGTGCCAGCAGTTTCGGACAGCCCCTCCTCACCGGGGAGCTGTTTTTT. Amino acids: CASSFGQPLLTGELFF.